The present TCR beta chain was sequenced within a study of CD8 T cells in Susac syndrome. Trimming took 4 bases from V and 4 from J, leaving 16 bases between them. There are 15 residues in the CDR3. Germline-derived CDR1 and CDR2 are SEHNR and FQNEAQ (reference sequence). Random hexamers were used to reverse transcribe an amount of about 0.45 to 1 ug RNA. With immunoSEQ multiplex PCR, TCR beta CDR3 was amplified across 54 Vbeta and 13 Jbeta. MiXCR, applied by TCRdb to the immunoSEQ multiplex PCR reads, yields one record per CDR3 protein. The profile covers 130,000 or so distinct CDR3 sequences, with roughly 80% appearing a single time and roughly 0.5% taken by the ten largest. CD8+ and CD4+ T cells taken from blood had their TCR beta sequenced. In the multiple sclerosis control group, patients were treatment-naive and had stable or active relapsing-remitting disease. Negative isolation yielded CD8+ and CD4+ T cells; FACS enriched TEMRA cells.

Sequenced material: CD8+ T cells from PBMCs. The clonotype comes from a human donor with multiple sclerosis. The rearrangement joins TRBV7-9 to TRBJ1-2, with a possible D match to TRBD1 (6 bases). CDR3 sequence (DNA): TGTGCCAGCAGCTCAAACCGGGGGCTGGCCTATGGCTACACCTTC. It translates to CASSSNRGLAYGYTF.